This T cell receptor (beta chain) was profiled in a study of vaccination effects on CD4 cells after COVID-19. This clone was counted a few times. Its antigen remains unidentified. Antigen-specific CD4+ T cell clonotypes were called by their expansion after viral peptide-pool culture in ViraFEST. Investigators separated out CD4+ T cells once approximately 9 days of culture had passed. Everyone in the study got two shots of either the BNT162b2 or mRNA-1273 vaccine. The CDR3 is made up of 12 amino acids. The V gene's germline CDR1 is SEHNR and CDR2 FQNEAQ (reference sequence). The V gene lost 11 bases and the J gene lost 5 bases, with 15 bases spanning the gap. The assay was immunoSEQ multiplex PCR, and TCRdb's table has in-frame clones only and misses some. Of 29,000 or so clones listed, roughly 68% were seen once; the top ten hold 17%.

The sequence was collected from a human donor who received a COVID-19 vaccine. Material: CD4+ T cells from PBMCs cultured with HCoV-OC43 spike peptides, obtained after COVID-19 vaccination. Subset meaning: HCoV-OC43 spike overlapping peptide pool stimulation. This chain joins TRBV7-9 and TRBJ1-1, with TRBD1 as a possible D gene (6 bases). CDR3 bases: TGTGCCGGGGGCCTGAGTTGGACTGAAGCTTTCTTT. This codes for CAGGLSWTEAFF.